Following are 21 T cell receptor beta chains from one sample sequenced in a study of spatial heterogeneity in lung cancer. One entry per CDR3 protein, called by TCRdb with MiXCR from the 5' RACE reads. The repertoire holds fewer than 30,000 distinct CDR3 sequences, with roughly 6.6% as singletons. Their antigen targets remain unknown. The study, taken as a whole, reports: Counts that tracked tumor mutation counts were those of expanded intratumoral alpha and beta TCRs.

Time point described: sample taken at primary tumor resection. The sequenced sample was lung tumor tissue, obtained at surgery. The receptors shown here come from a male donor with early-stage non-small cell lung cancer.

The J gene is TRBJ2-3, the V gene TRBV19; D is unclear. The CDR3 is 11 residues long. Trimming shortened V by 1 base and J by 5 bases, and 1 base separated the two germline ends. Germline V lookup: CDR1 LNHDA, CDR2 SQIVND (reference sequence). CDR3 protein: CASSIGDTQYF. CDR3 coding DNA: TGTGCCAGTAGTATAGGAGATACGCAGTATTTT.

In its sample, this clonotype was seen many times. This sequence joins TRBV6-2 or TRBV6-3 and TRBJ1-2; TRBD1 aligns across 8 bases. The germline CDR1 and CDR2 sequences are MNHEY and SVGEGT. The CDR3 spans 16 residues. V was clipped by 2 bases and J by 4 bases; unmatched bases: 9. The CDR3 bases are TGTGCCAGCAGTTACCGACCCTCAGGACAGGGCTATGGCTACACCTTC. Encoded protein: CASSYRPSGQGYGYTF.

This clonotype was detected ten times or more. The CDR3 DNA follows: TGCAGCGTTGGGATGGGAACGAGCACAGATACGCAGTATTTT. It specifies CSVGMGTSTDTQYF. V usage is TRBV29-1 and J usage is TRBJ2-3; D remains ambiguous. Trimming left V 4 bases short and J 0 bases short, with 11 bases between. The CDR3 runs to 14 residues. Looked up from germline, CDR1 is SQVTM and CDR2 is ANQGSEA.

This clonotype showed up just a few times. The CDR3 loop reads CASSRTGGYYEQYF. The DNA of the CDR3 is TGTGCCAGCAGTCGGACAGGGGGGTACTACGAGCAGTACTTC. The genes are TRBV27 and TRBJ2-7; 10 positions match TRBD1. CDR3 length equals 14 residues. CDR1 MNHEY and CDR2 SMNVEV come from the germline V gene (reference sequence). With V trimmed by 5 bases and J by 3 bases, 4 bases remained unmatched.

At least ten counts were recorded for this clonotype. The V and J genes are TRBV7-2 and TRBJ2-3, with D tentatively TRBD2 (6 bases). Germline-derived CDR1 and CDR2 are SGHTA and FQGNSA. This CDR3 is built from 13 residues. V shed 6 bases and J shed 7 bases, with 14 bases lying between them. The CDR3 reads CASSFQTRNTQYF. In DNA form, the CDR3 reads TGTGCCAGCAGTTTCCAGACTAGGAATACGCAGTATTTT.

This clonotype was seen more than once but under ten times. Here the CDR3 reads CASSLFGTGGRFGYTF. In nucleotides, the CDR3 is TGTGCCAGCAGTTTATTCGGGACAGGGGGCCGGTTTGGCTACACCTTC. This rearrangement joins TRBV28 to TRBJ1-2; 12 nucleotides match TRBD1. V shed 1 base and J 7 bases; nucleotides not matched to a gene: 7. The CDR3 covers 16 residues. CDR1 and CDR2 from the germline V gene are MDHEN and SYDVKM.

A few counts support this clonotype. The genes are TRBV28 and TRBJ2-7; 7 bases agree with TRBD1. This CDR3 comprises 12 residues. Trimming removed 3 bases from V and 7 bases from J; junction bases left unmatched: 3. Germline CDR1 reads MDHEN; CDR2 reads SYDVKM. In DNA form, the CDR3 reads TGTGCCAGCAGTTTGGGGACAGAGGAGCAGTACTTC. Its translation: CASSLGTEEQYF.

The rearrangement uses TRBV12-3 or TRBV12-4 and TRBJ2-1; tentative D call: TRBD1 (6 bases). V lost 2 bases and J 10 bases, leaving 12 bases between the germline ends. The CDR3 runs to 13 residues. The CDR3 coding sequence is TGTGCCAGCAGTTTAAGACAGGCCAACGAGCAGTTCTTC. Translating it yields CASSLRQANEQFF.

This clonotype was seen ten or more times. The chain uses TRBV29-1 and TRBJ2-5, with 8 bases matching TRBD1. CDR3 size: 13 residues. After removal of 3 bases from V and 5 bases from J, the junction contained 5 bases not matched to a gene. Germline V gene lookup returns CDR1 SQVTM and CDR2 ANQGSEA. The CDR3 loop reads CSVDRGRRETQYF. For the CDR3, the DNA is TGCAGCGTTGACAGGGGGCGCAGGGAGACCCAGTACTTC.

This clonotype was counted many times. J is TRBJ2-3 and V is TRBV20-1, with 7 bases matching TRBD2. The CDR3 sequence is 17 residues long. Looked up from germline, CDR1 is DFQATT and CDR2 is SNEGSKA (reference sequence). Unmatched junction bases numbered 12, after V lost 2 bases and J lost 1 base. CDR3 bases: TGCAGTGCTAGACCTGCTAGCGGCCGCGCAGGCACAGATACGCAGTATTTT. Translating gives CSARPASGRAGTDTQYF.

This clonotype appeared a few times. CDR3 amino acids: CASNKNRQEDSPLHF. DNA of the CDR3: TGTGCCAGCAACAAAAACAGGCAGGAGGATTCACCCCTCCACTTT. The V call is TRBV4-2, the J call TRBJ1-6; D is perhaps TRBD1 (5 bases). Germline V gene sequence: CDR1 LGHNA, CDR2 YNFKEQ. The V end was cut by 7 bases, the J end by 8 bases, with 18 bases between. CDR3 length: 15 residues.

This clonotype was seen a few times. The chain employs TRBV2 and TRBJ2-7; perhaps D is TRBD1 or TRBD2 (5 bases each). The CDR3 runs 15 residues. Germline V gene lookup returns CDR1 SNHLY and CDR2 FYNNEI. V was trimmed by 4 bases and J by 0 bases, leaving 13 bases between them. The CDR3 sequence is CASSGDAGSSYEQYF. In DNA form, the CDR3 reads TGTGCCAGCAGTGGGGACGCAGGGAGCTCCTACGAGCAGTACTTC.

At least ten counts were recorded for this clonotype. The chain recombines TRBV7-2 with TRBJ2-4; maybe TRBD1 (5 bases). Germline V gene data show CDR1 as SGHTA and CDR2 as FQGNSA. The length of the CDR3 is 15 residues. V lost 5 bases and J 8 bases, leaving 19 bases between the germline ends. CDR3 amino acids: CASSLDSAGRDIQYF. CDR3 bases: TGTGCCAGCAGCCTCGACAGCGCCGGAAGGGACATTCAGTACTTC.

This clonotype has ten or more counts. The V gene is TRBV7-2, the J gene TRBJ2-5; D might be TRBD1 or TRBD2, each matching 6 bases. CDR1 and CDR2 (germline): SGHTA, FQGNSA. There are 13 residues in the CDR3. Trimming stripped 1 base from V and 5 bases from J, with 8 bases between. Written as DNA, the CDR3 is TGTGCCAGCAGCTTAGTAGGGGGGGAGACCCAGTACTTC. It specifies CASSLVGGETQYF.

There are many counts of this clonotype. The chain has TRBV11-3 and TRBJ2-2, with 12 positions matching TRBD1. Germline CDR1 SGHNT, CDR2 YENEEA. V shed 4 bases and J 3 bases; nucleotides not matched to a gene: 3. The CDR3 extends over 16 amino acids. The CDR3 coding sequence is TGTGCCAGCAGCTCGGGGACAGGGGGCTACACCGGGGAGCTGTTTTTT. Translated, it gives CASSSGTGGYTGELFF.

This clonotype occurred many times. The rearrangement joins TRBV18 to TRBJ1-3; D is possibly TRBD1 (6 bases). This CDR3 comprises 15 residues. The V gene lost 6 bases and the J gene lost 0 bases, with 12 bases spanning the gap. Germline V gene data show CDR1 as KGHSH and CDR2 as LQKENI. CDR3 sequence reads: CASSPDSSSGNTIYF. Written as DNA, the CDR3 is TGTGCCAGCTCGCCGGACAGTTCCTCTGGAAACACCATATATTTT.

This clonotype was seen ten or more times. The V call is TRBV18, the J call TRBJ1-3, with TRBD1 identical over 7 bases. The ends lost 6 bases at V and 0 bases at J; junction bases unmatched: 2. Germline lookup yields CDR1 KGHSH and CDR2 LQKENI. The CDR3 runs 14 residues. CDR3 DNA: TGTGCCAGCTCGGGACAGCTCTCTGGAAACACCATATATTTT. This translates into CASSGQLSGNTIYF. The whole variable domain, filled in from reference TRBV18 and TRBJ1-3, reads NAGVMQNPRHLVRRRGQEARLRCSPMKGHSHVYWYRQLPEEGLKFMVYLQKENIIDESGMPKERFSAEFPKEGPSILRIQQVVRGDSAAYFCASSGQLSGNTIYFGEGSWLTVV.

The chain recombines TRBV11-2 with TRBJ2-7, with a weak D call TRBD1 (6 bases). The germline gives CDR1 SGHAT, CDR2 FQNNGV. The CDR3 extends over 14 amino acids. V lost 5 bases and J lost 4, with 15 bases in between. The DNA for the CDR3 is TGTGCCAGCAGCCTCGGGGCCACAGGGTACGAGCAGTACTTC. Amino acid sequence: CASSLGATGYEQYF.

In this sample, this clonotype turned up many times. The V gene is TRBV7-2, the J gene TRBJ1-1; possibly TRBD1 for D (6 bases). Per germline, CDR1 SGHTA and CDR2 FQGNSA. This CDR3 spans 14 amino acids. V lost 3 bases and J 4 bases, leaving 12 bases between the germline ends. The CDR3 reads CASSLLGGGTEAFF. The CDR3 region has the DNA TGTGCCAGCAGCTTGCTCGGAGGGGGCACTGAAGCTTTCTTT.

This clonotype was recorded many times. The chain links TRBV6-1 to TRBJ2-2; 7 nucleotides align to TRBD2. The CDR3 is made up of 14 amino acids. Germline CDR1 reads MNHNS; CDR2 reads SASEGT. V dropped 3 bases and J dropped 6; count of bases not matched to a gene: 4. CDR3 coding DNA: TGTGCCAGCAGTGAGGGAGGGGTAGCCGGGGAGCTGTTTTTT. It specifies CASSEGGVAGELFF.

The chain combines TRBV6-6 with TRBJ2-3; no definite D call. V dropped 2 bases and J dropped 1 base, with 10 bases sitting between them. CDR1 and CDR2 from the germline V gene are MNHNY and SVGAGI (reference sequence). The CDR3 length is 15 residues. The CDR3 reads CASSYIRPGTDTQYF. In DNA form, the CDR3 reads TGTGCCAGCAGTTACATCAGGCCTGGCACAGATACGCAGTATTTT.